The 31 T cell receptor beta chains given below trace back to one sample, sequenced in a study of T-cell memory formation after mild COVID-19. TCRdb processed the 5' RACE reads anew with MiXCR; each CDR3 protein has one entry. The sample comprises fewer than 300,000 distinct CDR3 sequences, approximately 15% of which are singletons, and under 25% rests with the top ten. Specimen: PBMCs or a T cell subset sorted from them (not recorded which). The receptors stem from a young man who had mild COVID-19 (a few samples of this study predate the infection). Cell type and time point are not known.

This clonotype was detected only a few times. V is TRBV7-9 and J is TRBJ2-1; D is possibly TRBD1 (5 bases). Between the trimmed V and J ends, which lost 2 bases and 8 bases, there was a span of 13 bases. Per germline, CDR1 SEHNR and CDR2 FQNEAQ (reference sequence). This CDR3 is 14 amino acids long. CDR3 sequence (DNA): TGTGCCAGCAGCTTACGGCAGGGTGGGTATGAGCAGTTCTTC. Translating it yields CASSLRQGGYEQFF.

The gene calls are TRBV28 and TRBJ2-1; no clear D. Per the germline V gene, CDR1 is MDHEN and CDR2 is SYDVKM. V gave up 6 bases and J gave up 4 bases, with 16 bases separating them. This CDR3 spans 15 amino acids. This CDR3 is CASSLLPGEYNEQFF. The DNA for the CDR3 is TGTGCCAGCAGCCTCTTACCGGGTGAATACAATGAGCAGTTCTTC. Supplemented by reference TRBV28 and TRBJ2-1, the full variable domain reads DVKVTQSSRYLVKRTGEKVFLECVQDMDHENMFWYRQDPGLGLRLIYFSYDVKMKEKGDIPEGYSVSREKKERFSLILESASTNQTSMYLCASSLLPGEYNEQFFGPGTRLTVL.

The chain employs TRBV4-1 and TRBJ2-7, with 8 bases identical to TRBD1. Germline CDR1 reads MGHRA; CDR2 reads YSYEKL. The CDR3 spans 16 residues. Trimming cost V 3 bases and J 1 base; bases outside gene matches: 8. CDR3 protein: CASSHKPTGVSYEQYF. The CDR3 nucleotides read TGCGCCAGCAGCCATAAGCCGACAGGGGTATCCTACGAGCAGTACTTC.

The DNA for the CDR3 is TGTGCCAGCAGCGCCCGCACAGATACGCAGTATTTT. Its protein product is CASSARTDTQYF. The rearrangement joins TRBV9 to TRBJ2-3; no clear D. The CDR3 spans 12 residues. Trimming left V 3 bases short and J 1 base short, with 3 bases between. Germline V lookup: CDR1 SGDLS, CDR2 YYNGEE.

This clonotype was picked up many times. The chain recombines TRBV18 with TRBJ2-7; D is undetermined. The CDR3 runs 15 residues. The V gene lost 4 bases and the J gene lost 2 bases, with 15 bases spanning the gap. The V gene's germline CDR1 is KGHSH and CDR2 LQKENI. CDR3 sequence reads: CASSLSSAAPYEQYF. As DNA, the CDR3 is TGTGCCAGCTCACTATCCTCGGCAGCACCCTACGAGCAGTACTTC.

The chain couples TRBV20-1 to TRBJ2-7, with 9 bases that match TRBD1. Germline V lookup: CDR1 DFQATT, CDR2 SNEGSKA (reference sequence). The CDR3 spans 14 residues. Trimming removed 3 bases from V and 1 base from J; junction bases left unmatched: 4. In nucleotides, the CDR3 is TGCAGTGCTAGGGGACAGGGAAGGTCCTACGAGCAGTACGTC. As protein: CSARGQGRSYEQYV.

V usage is TRBV6-5 and J usage is TRBJ2-1; TRBD1 is a possible D gene (5 bases). CDR1 and CDR2 from the germline V gene are MNHEY and SVGAGI. The CDR3 extends over 14 amino acids. V was trimmed by 2 bases and J by 7 bases, leaving 12 bases between them. DNA for the CDR3: TGTGCCAGCAGTTACGACAGTATCCTAAATGAGCAGTTCTTC. This encodes CASSYDSILNEQFF.

The rearrangement joins TRBV6-2 or TRBV6-3 to TRBJ2-7; no reliable D call. This CDR3 spans 13 amino acids. The germline V gene has CDR1 MNHEY and CDR2 SVGEGT. V was cut by 8 bases and J by 4 bases, with 15 bases left in between. The CDR3 DNA reads as TGTGCCAGCCAAGCGCCGAATTTATACGAGCAGTACGTC. It yields the protein CASQAPNLYEQYV.

This chain uses TRBV10-3 with TRBJ1-2; perhaps TRBD1 as D (5 bases). Deletions cut 4 bases from V and 4 bases from J, with 10 bases between. The CDR3 is 13 amino acids. The germline V gene has CDR1 ENHRY and CDR2 SYGVKD. The CDR3 DNA follows: TGTGCCATCAGTGCACAGGAGAGCTATGGCTACACCTTC. Encoded protein: CAISAQESYGYTF.

V usage is TRBV9 and J usage is TRBJ2-5; D remains unclear. This CDR3 contains 14 residues. Trimming pared 0 bases from V and 5 bases from J, leaving 11 bases between. Germline V CDR1 and CDR2: SGDLS, YYNGEE. CDR3 in DNA: TGTGCCAGCAGCGTAGATTGGATGGACGAGACCCAGTACTTC. Its translation: CASSVDWMDETQYF. Together with reference TRBV9 and TRBJ2-5, the CDR3 gives the full variable domain: DSGVTQTPKHLITATGQRVTLRCSPRSGDLSVYWYQQSLDQGLQFLIQYYNGEERAKGNILERFSAQQFPDLHSELNLSSLELGDSALYFCASSVDWMDETQYFGPGTRLLVL.

This clonotype turned up a few times. The V and J genes are TRBV5-4 and TRBJ2-3, with D maybe TRBD1 (5 bases). Germline CDR1 reads SGHNT; CDR2 reads YYREEE (reference sequence). V shed 4 bases and J shed 4 bases, with 19 bases lying between them. The CDR3 sequence is 16 residues long. The CDR3 coding sequence is TGTGCCAGCAGCCCCTCAGGAACAGGTGGGGCAGATACGCAGTATTTT. Amino acids: CASSPSGTGGADTQYF.

The chain has TRBV5-1 and TRBJ2-7; 7 bases map to TRBD1. Looked up from germline, CDR1 is SGHRS and CDR2 is YFSETQ. The CDR3 length is 14 residues. The ends lost 0 bases at V and 4 bases at J; junction bases unmatched: 4. CDR3 sequence: CASSLAGQMYEQYF. The CDR3 nucleotides read TGCGCCAGCAGCTTGGCGGGACAGATGTACGAGCAGTACTTC.

The J gene is TRBJ2-1, the V gene TRBV7-9, with D unresolved. The germline V and J ends were trimmed by 4 bases and 0 bases, with 10 bases remaining between them. The germline CDR1 and CDR2 sequences are SEHNR and FQNEAQ (reference sequence). CDR3 size: 15 residues. This CDR3 reads CASSYTEISYNEQFF. CDR3 coding DNA: TGTGCCAGCAGCTACACAGAAATCTCCTACAATGAGCAGTTCTTC.

V gene TRBV20-1 combines with J gene TRBJ1-2; no clear D. CDR3 length equals 9 residues. CDR1 DFQATT and CDR2 SNEGSKA come from the germline V gene (reference sequence). V was shortened by 7 bases and J by 8 bases, with 8 bases between the two germline ends. The CDR3 reads CSVSGGYTF. CDR3 DNA sequence: TGCAGTGTTTCTGGGGGCTACACCTTC.

The rearrangement uses TRBV7-9 and TRBJ2-3; tentatively, D is TRBD2 (5 bases). Germline-derived CDR1 and CDR2 are SEHNR and FQNEAQ (reference sequence). Trimming shortened V by 3 bases and J by 3 bases, and 7 bases separated the two germline ends. The CDR3 contains 13 residues. DNA for the CDR3: TGTGCCAGCAGCTTTAAGCGGACAGATACGCAGTATTTT. Translation: CASSFKRTDTQYF.

This clonotype was seen a handful of times. The chain carries TRBV29-1 and TRBJ2-7; D gene ambiguous. Germline CDR1 reads SQVTM; CDR2 reads ANQGSEA. V was trimmed by 1 base and J by 2 bases, leaving 6 bases between them. This CDR3 region has 12 residues. The CDR3 protein is CSVEGQAYEQYF. The CDR3 bases are TGCAGCGTTGAAGGGCAAGCCTACGAGCAGTACTTC.

The gene calls are TRBV28 and TRBJ2-1; 8 bases fit TRBD2. CDR1 and CDR2 (germline): MDHEN, SYDVKM. The junction had 10 bases not matched to a gene; V was cut back by 3 bases and J by 0 bases. This CDR3 region has 18 residues. CDR3 nucleotides: TGTGCCAGCAGTTTGCGCGGGGGGCGGTATATCTCCTACAATGAGCAGTTCTTC. Amino acid sequence: CASSLRGGRYISYNEQFF.

The chain combines TRBV5-1 with TRBJ1-2, with 7 bases identical to TRBD1. CDR1 is SGHRS, CDR2 YFSETQ, per germline. V shed 3 bases and J 5 bases; nucleotides not matched to a gene: 13. The CDR3 has 16 residues. The CDR3 loop reads CASSSGTAGRGYGYTF. CDR3 nucleotides: TGCGCCAGCAGCTCCGGGACAGCGGGCCGTGGATATGGCTACACCTTC.

The chain carries TRBV3-1 and TRBJ2-2, with D possibly matching TRBD2 (6 bases). This CDR3 spans 16 amino acids. Trimming pared 1 base from V and 6 bases from J, leaving 15 bases between. Germline V gene data show CDR1 as LGHDT and CDR2 as YNNKEL (reference sequence). The CDR3 is CASSQAGLSSAGELFF. The CDR3 DNA sequence: TGTGCCAGCAGCCAAGCGGGACTCTCATCGGCCGGGGAGCTGTTTTTT.

This rearrangement joins TRBV7-3 to TRBJ2-1; the match to TRBD1 covers 8 bases. The CDR3 has 15 amino acids. The V segment lost 5 bases and the J segment 6 bases; nucleotides outside the gene matches: 9. From germline, CDR1 is SGHTA and CDR2 FQGTGA. The CDR3 here is CASSRNGQGSNEQFF. The CDR3 bases are TGTGCCAGCAGCCGCAACGGACAGGGAAGCAATGAGCAGTTCTTC.

V gene TRBV15 combines with J gene TRBJ2-6; D unresolved. V was shortened by 5 bases and J by 3 bases, with 5 bases between the two germline ends. The CDR3 length is 13 residues. The germline CDR1 and CDR2 sequences are LNHNV and YYDKDF (reference sequence). The CDR3 here is CATSGGGANVLTF. In nucleotides, the CDR3 is TGTGCCACCAGCGGCGGTGGGGCCAACGTCCTGACTTTC. Complete variable domain (other parts from reference TRBV15 and TRBJ2-6): DAMVIQNPRYQVTQFGKPVTLSCSQTLNHNVMYWYQQKSSQAPKLLFHYYDKDFNNEADTPDNFQSRRPNTSFCFLDIRSPGLGDTAMYLCATSGGGANVLTFGAGSRLTVL.

The genes are TRBV7-2 and TRBJ2-7; 8 bases are shared with TRBD2. J was trimmed by 4 bases and V by 4 bases; bases with no gene match: 9. The CDR3 totals 15 residues. The germline CDR1 and CDR2 sequences are SGHTA and FQGNSA. CDR3 in amino acids: CASSSPGRAFYEQYF. Written as DNA, the CDR3 is TGTGCCAGCAGCTCACCCGGGAGGGCATTTTACGAGCAGTACTTC.

V gene TRBV20-1 combines with J gene TRBJ2-7; no reliable D call. Trimming left V 3 bases short and J 3 bases short, with 9 bases between. Germline V CDR1 and CDR2: DFQATT, SNEGSKA (reference sequence). The CDR3 is 12 residues long. Here the CDR3 DNA reads TGCAGTGCTAGGGATCCCAGCTACGAGCAGTACTTC. The encoded protein is CSARDPSYEQYF.

This clonotype was counted ten times or more. The chain has TRBV12-3 or TRBV12-4 and TRBJ1-2; tentative D call: TRBD1 (5 bases). The CDR3 runs 12 residues. With 3 bases removed from V and 4 bases from J, the gap between germline ends came to 6 bases. CDR3 sequence reads: CASSLRGYGYTF. The DNA for the CDR3 is TGTGCCAGCAGTTTGAGGGGCTATGGCTACACCTTC.

This chain connects TRBV27 to TRBJ1-1; D call uncertain. CDR3 length: 17 residues. CDR1 and CDR2 (germline): MNHEY, SMNVEV (reference sequence). Between the trimmed V and J ends, which lost 6 bases and 0 bases, there was a span of 20 bases. CDR3 DNA: TGTGCCAGCAGAGGGCAGAGGGCAGGCGAATTGAACACTGAAGCTTTCTTT. Its translation: CASRGQRAGELNTEAFF.

The CDR3 is CASSAASGGRRDTQYF. Here the CDR3 DNA reads TGTGCCAGCAGTGCCGCTAGCGGGGGGAGGAGAGATACGCAGTATTTT. The chain is built from TRBV25-1 and TRBJ2-3; 11 bases line up with TRBD2. Germline values: CDR1 MGHDK, CDR2 SYGVNS. The CDR3 loop spans 16 amino acids. With 4 bases clipped from V and 5 bases from J, the junction kept 8 bases outside the gene matches. The entire variable domain, with the rest obtained from reference TRBV25-1 and TRBJ2-3, is as follows: EADIYQTPRYLVIGTGKKITLECSQTMGHDKMYWYQQDPGMELHLIHYSYGVNSTEKGDLSSESTVSRIRTEHFPLTLESARPSHTSQYLCASSAASGGRRDTQYFGPGTRLTVL.

The chain links TRBV24-1 to TRBJ2-5, with D hard to call. Germline loops: CDR1 KGHDR, CDR2 SFDVKD. Trimming left V 4 bases short and J 5 bases short, with 16 bases between. This CDR3 region has 15 residues. This chain's CDR3 is CATSEGYGVRETQYF. In DNA form, the CDR3 reads TGTGCCACCAGTGAAGGGTATGGCGTAAGGGAGACCCAGTACTTC.

This clonotype has only a few counts. This chain connects TRBV4-1 to TRBJ1-5; no clear D. The CDR3 has 15 residues. Between the trimmed V and J ends, which lost 4 bases and 3 bases, there was a span of 13 bases. The V gene's germline CDR1 is MGHRA and CDR2 YSYEKL. The CDR3 region is CASSPTPQSNQPQHF. Here the CDR3 DNA reads TGCGCCAGCAGCCCCACCCCACAGTCCAATCAGCCCCAGCATTTT.

This clonotype has ten or more counts. The chain is built from TRBV4-3 and TRBJ2-4; D is undetermined. Trimming took off 1 base at V and 0 bases at J, with 10 bases between the two ends. Germline V gene lookup returns CDR1 LGHNA and CDR2 YSLEER. This CDR3 contains 16 residues. The CDR3 region is CASSQVLVEAKNIQYF. DNA for the CDR3: TGCGCCAGCAGCCAAGTACTCGTAGAAGCCAAAAACATTCAGTACTTC.

The chain joins TRBV5-1 to TRBJ1-6; tentatively, D is TRBD1 (5 bases). Trimming stripped 4 bases from V and 11 bases from J, with 10 bases between. Germline-derived CDR1 and CDR2 are SGHRS and YFSETQ. This CDR3 spans 12 amino acids. DNA for the CDR3: TGCGCCAGCAGCCCGGGGGAGCCACCCCTCCACTTT. Translating it yields CASSPGEPPLHF.

This clonotype was recorded many times. The genes are TRBV4-2 and TRBJ2-1, with 10 bases lining up with TRBD2. V lost 1 base, J lost 8 bases, and 5 bases stayed unmatched. Germline CDR1 LGHNA, CDR2 YNFKEQ. The CDR3 is made up of 15 amino acids. The CDR3: CASSQGAGGLDEQFF. The DNA of the CDR3 is TGTGCCAGCAGCCAAGGAGCGGGGGGGCTTGATGAGCAGTTCTTC.